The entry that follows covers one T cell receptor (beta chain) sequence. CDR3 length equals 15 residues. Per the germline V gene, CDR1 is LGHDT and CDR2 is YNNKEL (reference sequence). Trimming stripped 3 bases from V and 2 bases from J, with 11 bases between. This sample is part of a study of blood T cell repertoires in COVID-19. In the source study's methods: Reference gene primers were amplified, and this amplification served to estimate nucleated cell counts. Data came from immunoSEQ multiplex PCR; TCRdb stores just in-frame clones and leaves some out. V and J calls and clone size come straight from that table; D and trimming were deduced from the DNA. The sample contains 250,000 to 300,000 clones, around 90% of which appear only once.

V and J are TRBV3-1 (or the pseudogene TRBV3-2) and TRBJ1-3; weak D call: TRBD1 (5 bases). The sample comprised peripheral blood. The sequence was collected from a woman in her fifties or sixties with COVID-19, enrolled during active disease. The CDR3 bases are TGTGCCAGCAGCCACCGGGACTGGCCTGGAAACACCATATATTTT. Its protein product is CASSHRDWPGNTIYF.